These 24 T cell receptor beta chains came from one sample sequenced in a study of cytomegalovirus exposure and HLA in healthy donors. PCR used 60 Vbeta primers and 13 Jbeta primers. Libraries were prepared by immunoSEQ multiplex PCR; TCRdb keeps only in-frame clonotypes and omits some of them. This sample's table has roughly 100,000 clones. Specimen: PBMCs. These receptor sequences come from a man between 45 and 60 years old in good health and CMV-seronegative.

The V gene is TRBV19, the J gene TRBJ1-5; 11 bases match TRBD1. This CDR3 spans 16 amino acids. Unmatched junction bases numbered 6, after V lost 6 bases and J lost 2 bases. Looked up from germline, CDR1 is LNHDA and CDR2 is SQIVND (reference sequence). CDR3 in DNA: TGTGCCAGTAGCGGACAGGGGGCAATTGGCAATCAGCCCCAGCATTTT. Amino acid sequence: CASSGQGAIGNQPQHF.

This rearrangement joins TRBV19 to TRBJ2-1; TRBD1 matches at 11 bases. From germline, CDR1 is LNHDA and CDR2 SQIVND (reference sequence). Unmatched junction bases numbered 4, after V lost 5 bases and J lost 7 bases. The CDR3 totals 14 residues. CDR3 region: CASSGQGARNEQFF. In nucleotides, the CDR3 is TGTGCCAGTAGTGGACAGGGGGCCCGGAATGAGCAGTTCTTC.

J is TRBJ2-7 and V is TRBV4-2; D remains ambiguous. In germline, CDR1 is LGHNA, CDR2 YNFKEQ. Between the trimmed V and J ends, which lost 0 bases and 5 bases, there was a span of 11 bases. The CDR3 sequence is 14 residues long. CDR3 coding DNA: TGTGCCAGCAGCCAAGACAGTGTTGTGAACGAGCAGTACTTC. Protein: CASSQDSVVNEQYF.

In the case of this clone: The junction departs from the called germline gene at one end, perhaps through a read error. This same CDR3 is encoded by further DNA sequences in the sample. V gene TRBV30 combines with J gene TRBJ2-1; weak D call: TRBD2 (5 bases). The length of the CDR3 is 15 residues. Germline V gene sequence: CDR1 GTSNPN, CDR2 SVGIG (reference sequence). The CDR3 DNA is TGCGCCTGGAGTGTAAGTGTGCGGGTTTACAATGAGCAGTTCTTC. Its protein product is CAWSVSVRVYNEQFF.

The chain employs TRBV14 and TRBJ1-2; D possibly corresponds to TRBD1 (6 bases). There are 16 residues in the CDR3. The germline V and J ends were trimmed by 1 base and 4 bases, with 16 bases remaining between them. Looked up from germline, CDR1 is SGHDN and CDR2 is FVKESK. The CDR3 DNA is TGTGCCAGCAGCCAAGCGGCAGGGGTCGTCAGCTATGGCTACACCTTC. This translates into CASSQAAGVVSYGYTF.

CDR3 sequence reads: CASSFSPGVSWEKLFF. CDR3 sequence (DNA): TGTGCCAGCAGCTTCTCCCCAGGGGTTTCTTGGGAAAAACTGTTTTTT. This chain connects TRBV7-9 to TRBJ1-4, with a possible D match to TRBD1 (6 bases). Trimming took 3 bases from V and 8 from J, leaving 19 bases between them. The germline V gene encodes CDR1 SEHNR and CDR2 FQNEAQ (reference sequence). The CDR3 extends over 16 amino acids.

This chain connects TRBV4-3 to TRBJ1-1, with 9 bases aligning to TRBD1. The CDR3 covers 18 residues. V lost 3 bases to trimming and J lost 1 base; unmatched junction nucleotides: 12. Germline V lookup: CDR1 LGHNA, CDR2 YSLEER. In DNA, the CDR3 is TGCGCCAGCAGCCACCAAACCCGGGACAGGGTAAAGAACACTGAAGCTTTCTTT. Protein product: CASSHQTRDRVKNTEAFF.

The chain recombines TRBV4-3 with TRBJ2-7, with D maybe TRBD1 (6 bases). V was shortened by 0 bases and J by 5 bases, with 20 bases between the two germline ends. This CDR3 spans 17 amino acids. Germline V lookup: CDR1 LGHNA, CDR2 YSLEER. Here the CDR3 reads CASSQDLAGERVNEQYF. Here the CDR3 DNA reads TGCGCCAGCAGCCAAGATCTCGCAGGGGAGAGAGTAAACGAGCAGTACTTC.

V gene TRBV20-1 combines with J gene TRBJ2-1; D gene unclear. CDR1 and CDR2 (germline): DFQATT, SNEGSKA (reference sequence). There are 11 residues in the CDR3. The germline V and J ends were trimmed by 1 base and 6 bases, with 4 bases remaining between them. The CDR3 DNA sequence: TGCAGTGCTAGAGTTCTCAATGAGCAGTTCTTC. It codes for CSARVLNEQFF.

V gene TRBV27 combines with J gene TRBJ1-2; 10 nucleotides agree with TRBD1. From germline, CDR1 is MNHEY and CDR2 SMNVEV (reference sequence). J was trimmed by 8 bases and V by 5 bases; bases with no gene match: 2. The CDR3 loop spans 12 amino acids. The DNA of the CDR3 is TGTGCCAGCAGTACGACAGGGGGCGGCTACACCTTC. It codes for CASSTTGGGYTF.

The chain couples TRBV29-1 to TRBJ2-3, with a tentative D call TRBD2 (6 bases). The CDR3 loop spans 15 amino acids. Germline CDR1 and CDR2: SQVTM and ANQGSEA. Deletions cut 3 bases from V and 0 bases from J, with 13 bases between. The CDR3 spells CSVDGSEGSTDTQYF. CDR3 DNA sequence: TGCAGCGTTGATGGTTCGGAGGGTAGCACAGATACGCAGTATTTT.

This chain joins TRBV4-3 and TRBJ2-5; D might be TRBD1 (5 bases). CDR3 length equals 15 residues. With 0 bases removed from V and 4 bases from J, the gap between germline ends came to 12 bases. Germline CDR1 reads LGHNA; CDR2 reads YSLEER. The CDR3 region has the DNA TGCGCCAGCAGCCAAGATCCCAGGACAAGAGAGACCCAGTACTTC. This sequence encodes CASSQDPRTRETQYF.

The DNA of the CDR3 is TGCGCCAGCAGCCAAGATGGATTGCAGGGGATGAACACTGAAGCTTTCTTT. Its protein is CASSQDGLQGMNTEAFF. V gene TRBV4-1 combines with J gene TRBJ1-1, with D maybe TRBD1 (6 bases). Germline assignment: CDR1 MGHRA and CDR2 YSYEKL. The CDR3 spans 17 residues. V was clipped by 0 bases and J by 0 bases, with 14 bases between them.

This chain connects TRBV29-1 to TRBJ1-2, with TRBD1 as a possible D gene (5 bases). Germline V gene lookup returns CDR1 SQVTM and CDR2 ANQGSEA. V was pared by 5 bases and J by 2 bases, with 12 bases between. The CDR3 runs to 13 residues. The CDR3 DNA reads as TGCAGCGTTCTCTCCGACAGAAACTATGGCTACACCTTC. Its translation is CSVLSDRNYGYTF.

The genes are TRBV18 and TRBJ1-2; 7 bases line up with TRBD1. CDR1 KGHSH and CDR2 LQKENI come from the germline V gene. J was trimmed by 4 bases and V by 4 bases; bases with no gene match: 3. The CDR3 runs 13 residues. The CDR3 sequence is CASSQDRSYGYTF. CDR3 DNA sequence: TGTGCCAGCTCACAGGACAGGAGCTATGGCTACACCTTC.

The V and J genes are TRBV6-5 and TRBJ2-7; D call uncertain. From germline, CDR1 is MNHEY and CDR2 SVGAGI. The CDR3 runs 14 residues. Trimming took 5 bases from V and 0 from J, leaving 11 bases between them. The CDR3 here is CASSERWSSYEQYF. The CDR3 DNA reads TGTGCCAGCAGTGAACGATGGAGCTCCTACGAGCAGTACTTC.

The chain couples TRBV7-2 to TRBJ2-3; a possible D gene is TRBD1 (5 bases). The CDR3 is made up of 15 amino acids. Looked up from germline, CDR1 is SGHTA and CDR2 is FQGNSA. Trimming left V 0 bases short and J 2 bases short, with 9 bases between. The CDR3 region has the DNA TGTGCCAGCAGCTTAGCGGGGCAAGTCACAGATACGCAGTATTTT. It encodes CASSLAGQVTDTQYF.

The V call is TRBV7-6, the J call TRBJ1-2; 8 bases align to TRBD1. Trimming at V came to 1 base and at J to 4 bases, leaving 5 bases not matched to a gene. The CDR3 runs 15 residues. Germline CDR1 is SGHVS and CDR2 is FNYEAQ. The DNA of the CDR3 is TGTGCCAGCAGCTTAGTGGCAGGGGGCGGCTATGGCTACACCTTC. Its translation: CASSLVAGGGYGYTF.

This chain connects TRBV5-1 to TRBJ2-7; 7 nucleotides agree with TRBD1. CDR1 and CDR2 from the germline V gene are SGHRS and YFSETQ. V shed 4 bases, J shed 7 bases, and the junction held 8 bases outside the gene matches. This CDR3 is 13 amino acids long. The CDR3 is CASSVLTGVEQYF. CDR3 DNA: TGCGCCAGCAGCGTATTAACAGGGGTTGAGCAGTACTTC.

This chain uses TRBV5-1 with TRBJ2-3, with 9 bases identical to TRBD2. The CDR3 consists of 15 residues. Trimming took 4 bases from V and 1 from J; bases not matched to a gene: 4. The germline gives CDR1 SGHRS, CDR2 YFSETQ. CDR3 bases: TGCGCCAGCAGCCAGGGACTAGCACGCACAGATACGCAGTATTTT. It yields the protein CASSQGLARTDTQYF.

The V gene is TRBV5-6, the J gene TRBJ1-3; the D gene is possibly TRBD1 (5 bases). This CDR3 is built from 14 residues. Trimming took 3 bases from V and 4 from J, leaving 11 bases between them. Germline CDR1 and CDR2: SGHDT and YYEEEE. The CDR3 DNA follows: TGTGCCAGCAGCTCACAGACAGACGGAAACACCATATATTTT. Residues: CASSSQTDGNTIYF.

The chain recombines TRBV5-1 with TRBJ2-1; D unresolved. Germline-derived CDR1 and CDR2 are SGHRS and YFSETQ. This CDR3 has 15 amino acids. Trimming stripped 0 bases from V and 0 bases from J, with 7 bases between. The CDR3 region has the DNA TGCGCCAGCAGCTTGGTGCGGAACTCCTACAATGAGCAGTTCTTC. It is translated as CASSLVRNSYNEQFF.

The CDR3 sequence is CASSPLRTGAIDQPQHF. The CDR3, as DNA: TGTGCCAGCAGTCCACTCCGGACAGGGGCAATCGATCAGCCCCAGCATTTT. This chain uses TRBV27 with TRBJ1-5; 9 bases fit TRBD1. Germline V CDR1 and CDR2: MNHEY, SMNVEV (reference sequence). This CDR3 is built from 17 residues. The J segment lost 5 bases and the V segment lost 5 bases, leaving 13 bases of the junction unmatched.

J is TRBJ1-1 and V is TRBV5-6, with D uncertain. Deletions cut 0 bases from V and 6 bases from J, with 9 bases between. The CDR3 has 13 amino acids. Germline assignment: CDR1 SGHDT and CDR2 YYEEEE. The CDR3 reads CASSLAPVSEAFF. In nucleotides, the CDR3 is TGTGCCAGCAGCTTGGCTCCGGTTTCTGAAGCTTTCTTT.